Each of the 11 T cell receptor beta chains below was sequenced from the same sample in a study of identifying expanded T cells in peripheral blood. Here immunoSEQ multiplex PCR was the method, and the copy in TCRdb shows in-frame clones only, minus some. The repertoire consists of fewer than 130,000 clones, with around 89% occurring once and the leading ten covering less than 20%. Sequencing was carried out using blood. These receptors originate from a person aged 18 to 75 in good health.

The chain uses TRBV6-5 and TRBJ1-1; TRBD1 is a possible D gene (6 bases). Trimming pared 6 bases from V and 5 bases from J, leaving 13 bases between. The CDR3 covers 13 residues. Germline assignment: CDR1 MNHEY and CDR2 SVGAGI. The CDR3 here is CASREQGSTEAFF. CDR3 bases: TGTGCCAGCAGGGAGCAGGGGAGTACTGAAGCTTTCTTT.

The CDR3 region is CAAGDANNEQFF. In DNA, the CDR3 is TGTGCCGCAGGGGATGCTAACAATGAGCAGTTCTTC. J is TRBJ2-1 and V is TRBV15, with D possibly matching TRBD1 (6 bases). Trimming took 11 bases from V and 5 from J, leaving 13 bases between them. Germline CDR1 LNHNV, CDR2 YYDKDF (reference sequence). The CDR3 contains 12 residues.

This chain uses TRBV5-4 with TRBJ1-1; 10 bases agree with TRBD1. The CDR3 runs 15 residues. J was trimmed by 5 bases and V by 3 bases; bases with no gene match: 7. Per germline, CDR1 SGHNT and CDR2 YYREEE (reference sequence). CDR3 residues: CASSSPGQGSTEAFF. The CDR3 DNA reads as TGTGCCAGCAGCTCACCGGGACAGGGGAGTACTGAAGCTTTCTTT. Looking up the rest from reference TRBV5-4 and TRBJ1-1 gives the full variable domain: ETGVTQSPTHLIKTRGQQVTLRCSSQSGHNTVSWYQQALGQGPQFIFQYYREEENGRGNFPPRFSGLQFPNYSSELNVNALELDDSALYLCASSSPGQGSTEAFFGQGTRLTVV.

The V call is TRBV7-2, the J call TRBJ1-1; D not resolved. Germline V CDR1 and CDR2: SGHTA, FQGNSA. Trimming stripped 3 bases from V and 5 bases from J, with 16 bases between. This CDR3 contains 15 residues. The CDR3 loop reads CASSFGVVLGTEAFF. Written as DNA, the CDR3 is TGTGCCAGCAGCTTCGGGGTAGTATTGGGTACTGAAGCTTTCTTT. The complete variable domain, with remaining parts taken from reference TRBV7-2 and TRBJ1-1, reads GAGVSQSPSNKVTEKGKDVELRCDPISGHTALYWYRQSLGQGLEFLIYFQGNSAPDKSGLPSDRFSAERTGGSVSTLTIQRTQQEDSAVYLCASSFGVVLGTEAFFGQGTRLTVV.

This chain joins TRBV19 and TRBJ2-2, with 8 positions matching TRBD1. The V and J ends lost 7 bases and 5 bases, in that order; junction bases with no gene match: 15. CDR1 is LNHDA and CDR2 is SQIVND in the germline V gene (reference sequence). CDR3 length: 17 amino acids. This CDR3 reads CASNRGVATGETGELFF. CDR3 DNA: TGTGCCAGTAACAGAGGCGTCGCGACAGGGGAGACCGGGGAGCTGTTTTTT.

The chain joins TRBV7-9 to TRBJ2-7; D is ambiguous. Germline CDR1 SEHNR, CDR2 FQNEAQ (reference sequence). This CDR3 is 14 amino acids long. V lost 6 bases and J 5 bases, leaving 17 bases between the germline ends. The CDR3 region is CASSTHRAPDEQYF. In DNA form, the CDR3 reads TGTGCCAGCAGTACCCACCGGGCCCCAGACGAGCAGTACTTC.

The chain carries TRBV5-4 and TRBJ2-4, with no clear D. CDR1 and CDR2 (germline): SGHNT, YYREEE (reference sequence). Between the trimmed V and J ends, which lost 6 bases and 7 bases, there was a span of 17 bases. CDR3 size: 14 residues. DNA for the CDR3: TGTGCCAGCACCAAAGACACGGATGGGAACATTCAGTACTTC. Translating gives CASTKDTDGNIQYF.

The J gene is TRBJ1-6, the V gene TRBV11-2; D perhaps matches TRBD1 (5 bases). Germline CDR1 is SGHAT and CDR2 is FQNNGV. The CDR3 is 15 amino acids. Trimming removed 5 bases from V and 10 bases from J, with 18 bases in between. In DNA form, the CDR3 reads TGTGCCAGCAGCCACACTGACGGACAAGGCTCACCCCTCCACTTT. Protein sequence: CASSHTDGQGSPLHF.

The chain joins TRBV5-8 to TRBJ2-7, with 8 bases that match TRBD2. The CDR3 has 15 residues. V trimming: 2 bases; J trimming: 4 bases; junction bases outside the gene matches: 8. The germline V gene encodes CDR1 SGHTS and CDR2 YDEGEE. The CDR3 loop is CASSFGGALDYEQYF. In nucleotides, the CDR3 is TGTGCCAGCAGCTTCGGGGGGGCGCTGGATTACGAGCAGTACTTC.

J is TRBJ2-5 and V is TRBV4-1; D call uncertain. Looked up from germline, CDR1 is MGHRA and CDR2 is YSYEKL. The V end was cut by 4 bases, the J end by 5 bases, with 14 bases between. This CDR3 is built from 14 residues. Written as DNA, the CDR3 is TGCGCCAGCAGCCCCACTCTAGGTCCGGAGACCCAGTACTTC. Translation: CASSPTLGPETQYF.

The V gene is TRBV25-1, the J gene TRBJ2-7; D is unclear. The CDR3 consists of 10 residues. V was shortened by 2 bases and J by 5 bases, with 1 base between the two germline ends. Per the germline V gene, CDR1 is MGHDK and CDR2 is SYGVNS. The CDR3 is CASSEDEQYF. CDR3 sequence (DNA): TGTGCCAGCAGTGAAGACGAGCAGTACTTC.